The 20 T cell receptor beta chains in this list originate from one sample, sequenced in a study of T cell responses to AZD1222 COVID-19 vaccine. TCRdb's table, derived via immunoSEQ multiplex PCR, lists solely in-frame clones and lacks some. The sample lists 100,000 to 140,000 clones, roughly 90% occurring once. The material sequenced was peripheral blood, taken on day 0 of AZD1222 vaccination. All receptors come from an adult in good health.

This clone showed up just once. J is TRBJ2-5 and V is TRBV7-2; D gene ambiguous. Germline values: CDR1 SGHTA, CDR2 FQGNSA. CDR3 length: 15 residues. The V end lost 5 bases, the J end lost 0 bases, and 13 bases lay between the germline ends. The CDR3 nucleotides read TGTGCCAGCAGCCCTCAAGCTGGGTACCAAGAGACCCAGTACTTC. Amino acids: CASSPQAGYQETQYF.

This sequence joins TRBV2 and TRBJ1-1; D ambiguous. V gave up 4 bases and J gave up 1 base, with 7 bases separating them. Germline CDR1 and CDR2: SNHLY and FYNNEI. The CDR3 runs 13 residues. CDR3 region: CASSADQNTEAFF. The CDR3 region has the DNA TGTGCCAGCAGTGCGGACCAGAACACTGAAGCTTTCTTT.

The chain has TRBV29-1 and TRBJ1-2, with D uncertain. Germline-derived CDR1 and CDR2 are SQVTM and ANQGSEA. Deletions cut 3 bases from V and 8 bases from J, with 13 bases between. The CDR3 covers 12 residues. The CDR3 nucleotides are TGCAGCGTTGATCGCACAACCTGGGGCTACACCTTC. Translating it yields CSVDRTTWGYTF.

This sequence joins TRBV2 and TRBJ2-5; D gene unclear. The germline V and J ends were trimmed by 2 bases and 3 bases, with 4 bases remaining between them. CDR3 length equals 12 residues. In germline, CDR1 is SNHLY, CDR2 FYNNEI. The CDR3 reads CASSENKETQYF. CDR3 DNA sequence: TGTGCCAGCAGTGAAAACAAAGAGACCCAGTACTTC.

The rearrangement links TRBV5-8 to TRBJ2-3, with D perhaps assigned TRBD1 or TRBD2 (6 bases each). V was trimmed by 3 bases and J by 6 bases, leaving 14 bases between them. This CDR3 has 14 amino acids. Germline V CDR1 and CDR2: SGHTS, YDEGEE. CDR3 coding DNA: TGTGCCAGCAGCTCTACGTGGGGGGCCGATACGCAGTATTTT. Translation: CASSSTWGADTQYF.

This rearrangement joins TRBV7-2 to TRBJ2-1; 7 bases map to TRBD1. This CDR3 spans 14 amino acids. Germline assignment: CDR1 SGHTA and CDR2 FQGNSA. V trimming: 1 base; J trimming: 10 bases; junction bases outside the gene matches: 7. CDR3 residues: CASSLVTPGQEQFF. DNA of the CDR3: TGTGCCAGCAGCTTAGTAACGCCGGGACAGGAGCAGTTCTTC.

The chain joins TRBV3-1 (or the pseudogene TRBV3-2) to TRBJ1-2; D is undetermined. The V end was cut by 0 bases, the J end by 8 bases, with 19 bases between. CDR1 and CDR2 from the germline V gene are LGHDT and YNNKEL (reference sequence). This CDR3 contains 16 residues. In nucleotides, the CDR3 is TGTGCCAGCAGCCAAGAATTGAGGGTCCCGGGTGGAGGCTACACCTTC. Its translation is CASSQELRVPGGGYTF.

V and J are TRBV4-3 and TRBJ2-7; TRBD2 aligns across 7 bases. The germline CDR1 and CDR2 sequences are LGHNA and YSLEER. After removal of 0 bases from V and 0 bases from J, the junction contained 5 bases not matched to a gene. The CDR3 is 16 amino acids. CDR3 DNA: TGCGCCAGCAGCCAAGATTCGAGCGGGAACTCCTACGAGCAGTACTTC. This translates into CASSQDSSGNSYEQYF.

This chain connects TRBV7-9 to TRBJ1-4; unclear D gene. This CDR3 spans 16 amino acids. Germline-derived CDR1 and CDR2 are SEHNR and FQNEAQ (reference sequence). Trimming shortened V by 5 bases and J by 5 bases, and 18 bases separated the two germline ends. Here the CDR3 reads CASSPLPQSINEKLFF. DNA for the CDR3: TGTGCCAGCAGCCCCCTACCACAGAGTATCAATGAAAAACTGTTTTTT.

This sequence joins TRBV4-2 and TRBJ2-3; D remains ambiguous. The germline V and J ends were trimmed by 3 bases and 0 bases, with 16 bases remaining between them. Germline V gene data show CDR1 as LGHNA and CDR2 as YNFKEQ. This CDR3 spans 17 amino acids. The CDR3 reads CASSHRNGGVSTDTQYF. The CDR3 nucleotides are TGTGCCAGCAGCCATCGAAATGGCGGAGTCAGCACAGATACGCAGTATTTT.

The gene calls are TRBV2 and TRBJ1-4, with D hard to call. Trimming removed 5 bases from V and 4 bases from J, with 11 bases in between. The CDR3 totals 14 residues. The V gene's germline CDR1 is SNHLY and CDR2 FYNNEI. The CDR3 here is CASSYARSNEKLFF. Here the CDR3 DNA reads TGTGCCAGCAGTTATGCCCGGAGTAATGAAAAACTGTTTTTT.

The CDR3 is CASSLRWYRSGLGEDTQYF. The CDR3 DNA is TGTGCCAGCAGCTTAAGATGGTACAGATCGGGTCTAGGGGAAGATACGCAGTATTTT. The chain couples TRBV7-6 to TRBJ2-3; D might be TRBD1 (5 bases). The V end lost 2 bases, the J end lost 5 bases, and 26 bases lay between the germline ends. Germline V gives CDR1 SGHVS, CDR2 FNYEAQ. This CDR3 region has 19 residues.

CDR3 in DNA: TGCGCCAGCAGCTTGGCCGCTGGGACAGGGAACGAGCAGTACTTC. Translated, it gives CASSLAAGTGNEQYF. The rearrangement joins TRBV5-1 to TRBJ2-7, with 9 bases lining up with TRBD1. The germline gives CDR1 SGHRS, CDR2 YFSETQ. With 0 bases clipped from V and 5 bases from J, the junction kept 6 bases outside the gene matches. This CDR3 comprises 15 residues.

The V and J genes are TRBV6-5 and TRBJ1-5; no clear D. The germline V gene encodes CDR1 MNHEY and CDR2 SVGAGI. The CDR3 is 13 amino acids. Between the trimmed V and J ends, which lost 10 bases and 0 bases, there was a span of 10 bases. This CDR3 is CATWLDSNQPQHF. CDR3 DNA sequence: TGTGCCACATGGTTGGATAGCAATCAGCCCCAGCATTTT.

The chain couples TRBV11-3 to TRBJ2-5, with unresolved D. CDR3 size: 14 residues. With 0 bases removed from V and 5 bases from J, the gap between germline ends came to 10 bases. The germline V gene has CDR1 SGHNT and CDR2 YENEEA. CDR3 sequence (DNA): TGTGCCAGCAGCTTAGAGATCAGGCGCGAGACCCAGTACTTC. It codes for CASSLEIRRETQYF.

Written as DNA, the CDR3 is TGTGCCAGCTCCGTGAGGTTAGCGTCCTACGAGCAGTACTTC. Protein sequence: CASSVRLASYEQYF. The gene calls are TRBV6-5 and TRBJ2-7, with a weak D call TRBD2 (5 bases). Trimming stripped 8 bases from V and 1 base from J, with 15 bases between. Germline V gene data show CDR1 as MNHEY and CDR2 as SVGAGI. CDR3 length equals 14 residues.

This rearrangement joins TRBV5-6 to TRBJ1-1; D is undetermined. V shed 2 bases and J shed 0 bases, with 8 bases lying between them. This CDR3 region has 14 residues. Germline-derived CDR1 and CDR2 are SGHDT and YYEEEE. The CDR3 sequence: CASSLGILNTEAFF. The CDR3, as DNA: TGTGCCAGCAGCTTAGGCATTCTGAACACTGAAGCTTTCTTT.

The chain combines TRBV30 with TRBJ1-4; D gene unclear. CDR3 length: 14 residues. The V end was cut by 4 bases, the J end by 8 bases, with 17 bases between. The germline gives CDR1 GTSNPN, CDR2 SVGIG (reference sequence). The CDR3 DNA is TGTGCCTGGACCCCTGGCCAGATTGGGGAAAAACTGTTTTTT. It is translated as CAWTPGQIGEKLFF.

Comment on this clone: Different DNA sequences within this sample yield the same CDR3. V usage is TRBV28 and J usage is TRBJ1-6; D uncertain. There are 11 residues in the CDR3. From germline, CDR1 is MDHEN and CDR2 SYDVKM. Trimming removed 6 bases at V and 7 bases at J, with 4 bases between. The CDR3 loop reads CASSFNSPLHF. The CDR3 region has the DNA TGTGCCAGCAGCTTCAATTCACCCCTCCACTTT.

The V call is TRBV5-4, the J call TRBJ2-2; TRBD2 matches 14 bases. The CDR3 totals 18 residues. From germline, CDR1 is SGHNT and CDR2 YYREEE (reference sequence). V was clipped by 4 bases and J by 5 bases; unmatched bases: 10. CDR3 coding DNA: TGTGCCAGCAGCAAACCGGGACTAGCGGGAGTGGGAACCGGGGAGCTGTTTTTT. Encoded protein: CASSKPGLAGVGTGELFF.